This T cell receptor (beta chain) was sequenced during a study of cytomegalovirus exposure and HLA in healthy donors (dated by TCRdb to the late 2010s). The study in broad terms: According to a later analysis, one platform produced both the roughly 130 validation repertoires and the approximately 600 repertoires of the first cohort. The study was designed to test whether signatures of past pathogen exposure could be identified by cataloging public T cell receptors. A separate validation cohort of roughly 130 different subjects was used in addition to the 666-subject first cohort. To predict cytomegalovirus infection status, the study combined high-throughput TCR immunosequencing, statistical association of individual TCRs with disease status, and machine learning. Study-wide conclusions, independent of this receptor: A few of the identified cytomegalovirus-associated TCR beta chains were confirmed in vitro to be specific for cytomegalovirus antigens. Of the cluster scores, around 95% were above 0 in a later analysis, which found that TCRs clustered in the first cohort also tended to co-occur in the roughly 130 validation repertoires. The authors suggested that the approach could potentially be generalized to other disease states and immunological phenotypes. Cytomegalovirus status was reported to be diagnosed by the classifier with high specificity and sensitivity in both the original and validation cohorts. The study gave a list of around 170 TCR beta chains associated with cytomegalovirus. All 120 or so repertoires were used to score co-occurrence in the validation cohort in a later analysis, because that analysis had no HLA typing for the cohort. While some public TCRs were present in many individuals, most TCR sequences turned up only very rarely across donors.

Cut back by 4 bases and 4 bases, the V and J ends lie 17 bases apart. CDR1 MNHNS and CDR2 SASEGT are derived from the germline V gene. Counted from cysteine to phenylalanine, this CDR3 has 15 amino acids. Solely the CDR3 DNA is kept, with 45 bases framed from the first base. Library preparation used the immunoSEQ multiplex PCR assay. In the original analysis: A statistical classification framework was developed to diagnose cytomegalovirus status using the catalog of TCR beta chain sequences. Held by TCRdb, this immuneACCESS table contains in-frame sequences only and omits some clones. Under half of the omission traces to an unresolved V gene where checked; the cause of the rest is unknown. The V and J calls and the clone size are those of that table, but D and trimming were determined from the DNA. In this sample the table shows fewer than 200,000 clones, just under 90% of which occur a single time. Approximately 10% of the sample belongs to the ten largest clones.

The donors belonged to the validation cohort of under 150 subjects, which was separate from the 666-subject first cohort. Regarding this clone: There is no known antigen for this receptor. Per-base quality was not reported, and no clone a single base away is much larger than it.

The source material was PBMCs. The V and J segments used are TRBV6-1 and TRBJ2-7, with TRBD1 as a weak D call on 5 bases. The sequence was collected from a woman aged 18-35 years in good health and CMV-seropositive. The nucleotides are TGTGCCAGCAGTGGTCAGGGTTTGGGTAATTACGAGCAGTACTTC. Protein translation: CASSGQGLGNYEQYF.